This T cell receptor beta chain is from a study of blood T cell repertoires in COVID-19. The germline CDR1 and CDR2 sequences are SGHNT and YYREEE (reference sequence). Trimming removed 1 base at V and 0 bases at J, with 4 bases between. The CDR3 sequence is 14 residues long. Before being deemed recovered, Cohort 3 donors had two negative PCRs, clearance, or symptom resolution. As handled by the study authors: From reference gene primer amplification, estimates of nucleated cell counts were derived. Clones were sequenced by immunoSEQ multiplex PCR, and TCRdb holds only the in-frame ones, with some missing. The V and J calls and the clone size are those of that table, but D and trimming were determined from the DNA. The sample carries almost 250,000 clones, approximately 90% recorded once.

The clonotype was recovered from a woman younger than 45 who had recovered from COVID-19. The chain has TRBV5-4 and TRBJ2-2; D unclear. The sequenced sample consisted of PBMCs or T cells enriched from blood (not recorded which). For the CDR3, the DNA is TGTGCCAGCAGCTTGCCTCCGAACACCGGGGAGCTGTTTTTT. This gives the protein CASSLPPNTGELFF. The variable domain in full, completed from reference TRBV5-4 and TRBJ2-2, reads ETGVTQSPTHLIKTRGQQVTLRCSSQSGHNTVSWYQQALGQGPQFIFQYYREEENGRGNFPPRFSGLQFPNYSSELNVNALELDDSALYLCASSLPPNTGELFFGEGSRLTVL.